This passage covers 10 T cell receptor beta chains from one sample sequenced in a study of cytomegalovirus exposure and HLA in healthy donors. This PCR relied on a set of 60 Vbeta primers and 13 Jbeta primers. Here immunoSEQ multiplex PCR was the method, and the copy in TCRdb shows in-frame clones only, minus some. This sample yields more than 95,000 clones, of which roughly 70% are seen a single time; over 1.5% belongs to the top ten. The sample consisted of PBMCs. These receptors were collected from a woman aged 18-30 years in good health and CMV-seronegative.

V usage is TRBV30 and J usage is TRBJ2-1; D unclear. Trimming removed 2 bases from V and 0 bases from J, with 11 bases in between. This CDR3 contains 15 residues. The germline V gene encodes CDR1 GTSNPN and CDR2 SVGIG (reference sequence). The CDR3 protein is CAWSYSLFSYNEQFF. CDR3 DNA: TGTGCCTGGAGTTACAGCCTTTTCTCCTACAATGAGCAGTTCTTC. The variable domain in full, with the rest retrieved from reference TRBV30 and TRBJ2-1, is SQTIHQWPATLVQPVGSPLSLECTVEGTSNPNLYWYRQAAGRGLQLLFYSVGIGQISSEVPQNLSASRPQDRQFILSSKKLLLSDSGFYLCAWSYSLFSYNEQFFGPGTRLTVL.

The genes are TRBV5-1 and TRBJ2-1; perhaps TRBD1 as D (6 bases). Trimming took 4 bases from V and 3 from J, leaving 17 bases between them. The CDR3 is made up of 16 amino acids. Per the germline V gene, CDR1 is SGHRS and CDR2 is YFSETQ. The CDR3 region has the DNA TGCGCCAGCAGCAGTACAGGGTTGAGGGTCTACAATGAGCAGTTCTTC. It is translated as CASSSTGLRVYNEQFF. Drawing the rest from reference TRBV5-1 and TRBJ2-1, the complete variable domain is KAGVTQTPRYLIKTRGQQVTLSCSPISGHRSVSWYQQTPGQGLQFLFEYFSETQRNKGNFPGRFSGRQFSNSRSEMNVSTLELGDSALYLCASSSTGLRVYNEQFFGPGTRLTVL.

The J gene is TRBJ1-5, the V gene TRBV5-5, with D tentatively TRBD1 (5 bases). The germline V gene encodes CDR1 SGHKS and CDR2 YYEKEE (reference sequence). This CDR3 contains 15 residues. The V gene lost 0 bases and the J gene lost 9 bases, with 16 bases spanning the gap. The CDR3 bases are TGTGCCAGCAGCTTGGTCGGGCAGGGTGTCGCGCCCCAGCATTTT. Protein: CASSLVGQGVAPQHF.

The chain carries TRBV6-5 and TRBJ2-5; TRBD1 matches at 8 bases. Germline V CDR1 and CDR2: MNHEY, SVGAGI. The CDR3 runs to 14 residues. V shed 0 bases, J shed 3 bases, and the junction held 0 bases outside the gene matches. The DNA for the CDR3 is TGTGCCAGCAGTTACTCGGACAGGGAAGAGACCCAGTACTTC. Amino acids: CASSYSDREETQYF.

CDR3 sequence reads: CASSEARRNSYEQYF. The CDR3 DNA reads TGTGCCAGCAGTGAAGCTAGGCGGAACTCCTACGAGCAGTACTTC. The genes are TRBV2 and TRBJ2-7, with no clear D. The germline CDR1 and CDR2 sequences are SNHLY and FYNNEI. The CDR3 length is 15 residues. Trimming took off 0 bases at V and 0 bases at J, with 9 bases between the two ends. Supplemented by reference TRBV2 and TRBJ2-7, the full variable domain reads EPEVTQTPSHQVTQMGQEVILRCVPISNHLYFYWYRQILGQKVEFLVSFYNNEISEKSEIFDDQFSVERPDGSNFTLKIRSTKLEDSAMYFCASSEARRNSYEQYFGPGTRLTVT.

This sequence joins TRBV19 and TRBJ1-1, with D perhaps matching TRBD1 (5 bases). This CDR3 comprises 13 residues. Germline V gene lookup returns CDR1 LNHDA and CDR2 SQIVND (reference sequence). With 8 bases removed from V and 0 bases from J, the gap between germline ends came to 10 bases. The CDR3 spells CASGGRVNTEAFF. The CDR3 DNA follows: TGTGCCAGTGGCGGCAGGGTGAACACTGAAGCTTTCTTT.

The gene calls are TRBV5-1 and TRBJ2-5, with TRBD2 matching 11 bases. The CDR3 runs 15 residues. Germline CDR1 SGHRS, CDR2 YFSETQ. V gave up 0 bases and J gave up 5 bases; unmatched junction bases: 3. The CDR3 region has the DNA TGCGCCAGCAGCTTGGAGACTAGCGGGGTCGAGACCCAGTACTTC. Translating gives CASSLETSGVETQYF.

This chain links TRBV30 with TRBJ1-2; D possibly corresponds to TRBD1 (5 bases). Germline values: CDR1 GTSNPN, CDR2 SVGIG (reference sequence). V was shortened by 2 bases and J by 8 bases, with 15 bases between the two germline ends. CDR3 length: 13 amino acids. CDR3 protein: CAWSPTGGVGYTF. CDR3 nucleotides: TGTGCCTGGAGTCCTACAGGAGGGGTCGGCTACACCTTC.

The V call is TRBV29-1, the J call TRBJ1-1; D perhaps matches TRBD1 (6 bases). The CDR3 has 13 amino acids. V was clipped by 3 bases and J by 4 bases, with 12 bases between them. Germline V gene lookup returns CDR1 SQVTM and CDR2 ANQGSEA. The CDR3 DNA sequence: TGCAGCGTTGATAGGGGCAGGGGCACTGAAGCTTTCTTT. It yields the protein CSVDRGRGTEAFF.

There are a few counts of this clone. The chain joins TRBV18 to TRBJ1-1, with D maybe TRBD1 (6 bases). Germline values: CDR1 KGHSH, CDR2 LQKENI. V gave up 3 bases and J gave up 10 bases, with 15 bases separating them. The CDR3 is made up of 13 amino acids. As DNA, the CDR3 is TGTGCCAGCTCACCCTCGGCAGGGGCTACAGCTTTCTTT. Translating gives CASSPSAGATAFF.